The TCR beta chain described here comes from a study of blood T cell repertoires in COVID-19 (dated by TCRdb to the early 2020s). In the study overall: Samples from collaborators originated in the United States, Italy and Spain and spanned both the acute and convalescent phases of COVID-19. The repertoires were made available in a free public database intended to serve as a resource for research on the immune response to SARS-CoV-2. A de-identified subject ID, COVID-19 status, age in years and sex were almost always included in the sample metadata. The prospective study material was composed of cDNA or gDNA derived from T cells, B-cell-depleted T cells, or PBMCs. The samples were drawn from the first 160 participants of the ongoing ImmuneRACE study and from 1,254 subjects provided by 6 global collaborators. Where available, HLA class I and class II types were obtained from metadata supplied by the sample provider rather than from assay-based typing. Subjects who had been exposed to COVID-19, were actively infected with it, or had recovered from it provided the deeply sampled blood TCRbeta repertoires that made up the dataset.

CDR1 is given as SNHLY and CDR2 as FYNNEI, both from the germline V gene. The CDR3, cysteine through phenylalanine, is 12 amino acids long. The entry retains the CDR3 DNA only, 36 bases that are in frame from base 1. Trimming removed 2 bases from V and 4 bases from J, leaving 6 bases between the germline ends. One collaborating source in Seattle enrolled patients during active infection and followed them longitudinally through the course of disease. Collaborating institutions collected whole blood in K2EDTA tubes following their own protocols. For TCRbeta analysis, collaborator samples were shipped as frozen whole blood, as isolated PBMCs, or as DNA extracted from either sample type. As for this clone: Its antigen has not been determined. Per-base qualities were not stored, and no clone one base away is much larger. This sample includes further DNA sequences coding for the same CDR3.

What the authors observed across the whole study: How much clinical and demographic metadata was included differed by source and by participant, and the metadata was provided uncurated.

TCRbeta CDR3 regions were amplified from genomic DNA using the immunoSEQ Assay, a bias-controlled multiplex PCR. The paper's data handling went like this. The number of nucleated cells in each sample was estimated by amplification of reference gene primers within the assay. Sequence reads were collapsed and filtered to measure the absolute abundance of every unique TCRbeta CDR3 rearrangement. For each sample, productive Simpson clonality was calculated as the square root of Simpson's diversity index over productive rearrangements. Held by TCRdb, this immuneACCESS table contains in-frame sequences only and omits some clones. Under half of the omission traces to an unresolved V gene where checked; the cause of the rest is unknown. For V, J and clone size, that table is used; D and trimming come from the DNA. The sample table lists over 150,000 clones, about 83% of them with a count of one. The ten largest clones capture under 3.5% of the sample.

The rearrangement joined TRBV2 to TRBJ2-7, with the D gene too uncertain to name. The sequenced sample consisted of peripheral blood. This clonotype was obtained from a woman older than 75 with COVID-19, enrolled during active disease. The bases read TGTGCCAGCAGTGAAAACTCTTACGAGCAGTACTTC. Its translation reads: CASSENSYEQYF. Supplemented by the reference TRBV2 and TRBJ2-7 proteins around the CDR3, the complete variable domain is EPEVTQTPSHQVTQMGQEVILRCVPISNHLYFYWYRQILGQKVEFLVSFYNNEISEKSEIFDDQFSVERPDGSNFTLKIRSTKLEDSAMYFCASSENSYEQYFGPGTRLTVT.